What follows describes a single T cell receptor (beta chain). As yet, its antigen is unknown. PCR involved 60 Vbeta and 13 Jbeta primers. Method: immunoSEQ multiplex PCR; TCRdb's copy keeps in-frame clones and lacks some. The sample has 150,000 to 200,000 clones; roughly three quarters are singletons. The data stem from a study of cytomegalovirus exposure and HLA in healthy donors. Findings and caveats of the study: A later analysis reported that several of the most significant clusters appeared to be linked to common viral pathogens, among them Epstein-Barr virus. TCR association rates varied by HLA locus in a later analysis, with DRB1 highest and HLA-C lowest. In a later analysis, productive TCRs from donors in an Asian-associated ancestry cluster reportedly carried fewer N-insertions than the cohort mean.

Germline V lookup: CDR1 SGHAT, CDR2 FQNNGV. CDR3 length: 13 amino acids. V lost 0 bases and J lost 5, with 4 bases in between. The chain combines TRBV11-2 with TRBJ1-4; D call uncertain. The sequencing sample was made of PBMCs. The sequence came from a man aged 18 to 30 in good health and CMV-seropositive. In DNA, the CDR3 is TGTGCCAGCAGCTTAGATCGGAATGAAAAACTGTTTTTT. Translation gives CASSLDRNEKLFF.